This T cell receptor (beta chain) was sequenced in a study of cytomegalovirus exposure and HLA in healthy donors. The PCR had 60 Vbeta and 13 Jbeta primers. The data were produced by immunoSEQ multiplex PCR, yet TCRdb's version contains in-frame clones alone and is incomplete. The table records roughly 120,000 clones, about 79% of them present only once. CDR3 length: 15 residues. The V end was cut by 3 bases, the J end by 0 bases, with 12 bases between. CDR1 and CDR2 from the germline V gene are LGHNA and YNFKEQ. This chain links TRBV4-2 with TRBJ2-7; D perhaps matches TRBD1 (5 bases). The sequencing sample was made of PBMCs. This receptor was taken from a young man in good health and CMV-seropositive. CDR3: CASSQSRVSSYEQYF. The CDR3 region has the DNA TGTGCCAGCAGCCAGTCCAGGGTTAGCTCCTACGAGCAGTACTTC.